These T cell receptor beta chains were read from a single sample in a study of read filtering for tumor transcriptome and immune sequencing. TCRdb re-analysed the reads in MiXCR, keeping a single row per CDR3 protein. This sample carries 50,000 or so distinct CDR3 sequences, about 12% of them seen once, and the ten largest clones take roughly 15%. Material for sequencing was a population of CD138-negative cells sorted from bone marrow. These receptors all stem from a donor aged 40 or over with multiple myeloma. Both conserved end residues are part of each CDR3. D genes are given only for firm matches. Not all rows give a size; the values are once, few, many and, for expanded clones, a class.

clone_size	d_call	v_call	cdr3_length	j_call	cdr3_nt	cdr3_aa
many	.	TRBV18	17	TRBJ1-1	TGTGCCAGCTCATTTTACCCGGCGCAGGGGAGAGATACTGAAGCTTTCTTT	CASSFYPAQGRDTEAFF
many	.	TRBV6-1	13	TRBJ1-5	TGTGCCAGCAGCGAGAGTGAGAATCAGCCCCAGCATTTT	CASSESENQPQHF
many	.	TRBV29-1	12	TRBJ2-5	TGCAGCGTTGATACGGCGGCAGAGACCCAGTACTTC	CSVDTAAETQYF
many	TRBD2	TRBV4-3	15	TRBJ2-3	TGCGCCAGCAGCCAAAGCGGGAGAGTTACAGATACGCAGTATTTT	CASSQSGRVTDTQYF
many	.	TRBV7-9	16	TRBJ2-1	TGTGCCAGCAGCTTAGGGGTTAGCGGAGGCTCCACTGAGCAGTTCTTC	CASSLGVSGGSTEQFF
many	TRBD1	TRBV5-4	16	TRBJ2-1	TGTGCCAGCAGCCAAGACAGGGGGCCCTCCTACAATGAGCAGTTCTTC	CASSQDRGPSYNEQFF
many	.	TRBV7-3	13	TRBJ2-1	TGTGCCAGCAGCTTAATCAGCAACAATGAGCAGTTCTTC	CASSLISNNEQFF
many	TRBD1	TRBV7-9	14	TRBJ2-4	TGTGCCAGCAGCAATCAGGACAGGGCAAACATTCAGTACTTC	CASSNQDRANIQYF
many	.	TRBV7-2	13	TRBJ1-6	TGTGCCAGCAGCTTAATGGAGAGTTCACCCCTCCACTTT	CASSLMESSPLHF
many	TRBD1	TRBV7-2	17	TRBJ2-1	TGTGCCAGCAGCCGACTCAACCCCGGGACAGGGGGGGCTGAGCAGTTCTTC	CASSRLNPGTGGAEQFF
many	.	TRBV3-1	11	TRBJ1-1	TGTGCCAGCGCAGGACACACTGAAGCTTTCTTT	CASAGHTEAFF
many	.	TRBV6-2/TRBV6-3	12	TRBJ1-1	TGTGCCAGCAGCACTACGAACACTGAAGCTTTCTTT	CASSTTNTEAFF
many	.	TRBV6-1	16	TRBJ2-1	TGTGCCAGCGGCATATCGCACTCTTTTGACTACAATGAGCAGTTCTTC	CASGISHSFDYNEQFF
many	.	TRBV7-8	14	TRBJ2-7	TGTGCCAGCAGCCAGAACGAAGGTACCGGGGAGCAGTACTTC	CASSQNEGTGEQYF
many	.	TRBV20-1	12	TRBJ2-7	TGCAGTGCTAGCTACGGATCGCACGAGCAGTACTTC	CSASYGSHEQYF
many	.	TRBV7-9	16	TRBJ1-1	TGTGCCAGCAGCTTCGCGGGGGGCTGGGGGAACACTGAAGCTTTCTTT	CASSFAGGWGNTEAFF
many	TRBD1	TRBV27	16	TRBJ2-3	TGTGCCAGCAGTTTATCCGGGACAGGGGTGTCAGATACGCAGTATTTT	CASSLSGTGVSDTQYF
many	TRBD2	TRBV7-2	17	TRBJ2-5	TGTGCCAGCAGCCGCCTAGCGGGAGTCCTTAAGCAAGAGACCCAGTACTTC	CASSRLAGVLKQETQYF
.	.	TRBV24-1	14	TRBJ1-4	TGTGCCACCAGTGAAGGGCAGCGTAATGAAAAACTGTTTTTT	CATSEGQRNEKLFF
many	.	TRBV29-1	11	TRBJ2-1	TGCAGCGTTGAGGGAAGGAATGAGCAGTTCTTC	CSVEGRNEQFF
many	.	TRBV19	12	TRBJ2-3	TGTGCCAGCCGGTTGAGTGGCGATACGCAGTATTTT	CASRLSGDTQYF
medium-sized	.	TRBV20-1	11	TRBJ2-1	TGCAGTGCTAGAGACAACAATGAGCAGTTCTTC	CSARDNNEQFF
many	.	TRBV4-1	15	TRBJ1-2	TGCGCCAGCAGCCAAGATTCGTATCAGGGCGGCGGCTACACCTTC	CASSQDSYQGGGYTF
many	.	TRBV9	14	TRBJ1-6	TGTGCCAGCAGCCCCGTCCTGGGCCCTTCACCCCTCCACTTT	CASSPVLGPSPLHF
many	TRBD2	TRBV12-3/TRBV12-4	14	TRBJ2-7	TGTGCCAGCAGACCTCGGGAGGGGACCTACGAGCAGTACTTC	CASRPREGTYEQYF
many	.	TRBV5-4	17	TRBJ1-1	TGTGCCAGCAGCTTGGTGGGCAGGAGCTTCGCGAACACTGAAGCTTTCTTT	CASSLVGRSFANTEAFF
many	TRBD2	TRBV29-1	16	TRBJ2-1	TGCAGCGTCGACAGGACTAGCGGGAGTCTCTACAATGAGCAGTTCTTC	CSVDRTSGSLYNEQFF
many	.	TRBV20-1	14	TRBJ2-1	TGCAGTGCTAGACTAGTAGGCTCCTACAATGAGCAGTTCTTC	CSARLVGSYNEQFF
.	.	TRBV12-3/TRBV12-4	15	TRBJ1-5	TGTGCCAGCAGTTTAGGTACAGGGAGTCCTGAGCCCCTGCATTTT	CASSLGTGSPEPLHF